In this sample, the clone carrying this T cell receptor (beta chain) turned up once. Its antigen is unknown. Within the sample, other DNA sequences also encode this same CDR3. Germline CDR1 is SGHNT and CDR2 is YYREEE (reference sequence). V lost 0 bases and J lost 1, with 5 bases in between. This CDR3 contains 15 residues. The sample originates from a study of cytomegalovirus exposure and HLA in healthy donors. Study observations and caveats: Most observed TCR sequences were rare, whereas some public TCRs were detected in many donors.

The PCR ran on 60 Vbeta and 13 Jbeta primers. Sequencing was performed with immunoSEQ multiplex PCR; in TCRdb, only in-frame clones are kept and a portion is missing. The table has some 110,000 clones, roughly 73% seen once. The sequence came from a man aged 55-75 years in good health and CMV-seropositive. Sample: PBMCs. This chain uses TRBV5-4 with TRBJ1-6; D remains ambiguous. This CDR3 is CASSLDSSYNSPLHF. CDR3 coding DNA: TGTGCCAGCAGCTTGGACTCTTCCTATAATTCACCCCTCCACTTT.